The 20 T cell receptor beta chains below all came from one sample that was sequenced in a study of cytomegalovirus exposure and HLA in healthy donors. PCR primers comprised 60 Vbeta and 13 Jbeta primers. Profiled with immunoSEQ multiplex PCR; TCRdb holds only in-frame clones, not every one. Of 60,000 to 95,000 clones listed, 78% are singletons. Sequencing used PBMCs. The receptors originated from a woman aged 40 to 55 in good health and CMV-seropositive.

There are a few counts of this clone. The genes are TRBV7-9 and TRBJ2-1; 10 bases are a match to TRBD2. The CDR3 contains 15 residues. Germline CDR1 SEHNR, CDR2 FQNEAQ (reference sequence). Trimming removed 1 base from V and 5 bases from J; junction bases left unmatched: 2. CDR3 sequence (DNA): TGTGCCAGCAGCTTAGGGACTAGCGGCAACAATGAGCAGTTCTTC. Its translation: CASSLGTSGNNEQFF. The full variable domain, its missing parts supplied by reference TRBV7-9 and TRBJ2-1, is DTGVSQNPRHKITKRGQNVTFRCDPISEHNRLYWYRQTLGQGPEFLTYFQNEAQLEKSRLLSDRFSAERPKGSFSTLEIQRTEQGDSAMYLCASSLGTSGNNEQFFGPGTRLTVL.

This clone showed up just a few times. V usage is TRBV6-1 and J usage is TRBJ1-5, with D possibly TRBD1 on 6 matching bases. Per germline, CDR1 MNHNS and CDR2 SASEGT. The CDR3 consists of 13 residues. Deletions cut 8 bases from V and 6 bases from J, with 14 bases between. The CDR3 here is CASGRGTRQPQHF. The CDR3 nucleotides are TGTGCCAGCGGCAGGGGTACCCGTCAGCCCCAGCATTTT.

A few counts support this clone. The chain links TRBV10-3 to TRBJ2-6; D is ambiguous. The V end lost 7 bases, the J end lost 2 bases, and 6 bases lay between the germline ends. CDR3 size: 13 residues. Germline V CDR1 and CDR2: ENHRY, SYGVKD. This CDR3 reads CAINYPGANVLTF. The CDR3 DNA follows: TGTGCCATCAACTACCCTGGGGCCAACGTCCTGACTTTC.

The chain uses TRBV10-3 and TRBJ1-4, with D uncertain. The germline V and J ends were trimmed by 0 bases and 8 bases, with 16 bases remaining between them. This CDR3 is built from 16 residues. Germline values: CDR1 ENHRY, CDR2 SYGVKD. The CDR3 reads CAISESRGIGGEKLFF. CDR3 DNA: TGTGCCATCAGTGAGTCTCGGGGTATAGGAGGGGAAAAACTGTTTTTT.

The CDR3 DNA reads TGTGCCAGCAGTGAGTACAGGGCGAACACTGAAGCTTTCTTT. Translating it yields CASSEYRANTEAFF. The chain couples TRBV6-1 to TRBJ1-1, with D perhaps TRBD1 (6 bases). Germline CDR1 is MNHNS and CDR2 is SASEGT. V shed 3 bases and J shed 1 base, with 9 bases lying between them. CDR3 size: 14 residues.

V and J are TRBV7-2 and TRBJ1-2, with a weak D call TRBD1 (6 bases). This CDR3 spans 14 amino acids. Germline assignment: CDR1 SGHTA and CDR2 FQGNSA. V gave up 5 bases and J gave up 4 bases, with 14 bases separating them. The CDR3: CASSPLDRTYGYTF. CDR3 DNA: TGTGCCAGCAGCCCCCTCGACAGGACCTATGGCTACACCTTC.

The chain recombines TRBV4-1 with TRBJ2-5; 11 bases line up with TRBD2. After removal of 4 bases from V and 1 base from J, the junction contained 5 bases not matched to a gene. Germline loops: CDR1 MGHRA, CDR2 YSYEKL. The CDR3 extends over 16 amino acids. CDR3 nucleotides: TGCGCCAGCAGCCGAGGACTAGCGGGCGCCCAAGAGACCCAGTACTTC. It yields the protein CASSRGLAGAQETQYF.

The chain's CDR3 is CASSSPPGKNTEAFF. CDR3 nucleotide sequence: TGTGCCAGCAGCTCCCCCCCAGGGAAGAACACTGAAGCTTTCTTT. The chain recombines TRBV5-4 with TRBJ1-1; maybe TRBD1 (5 bases). The V gene's germline CDR1 is SGHNT and CDR2 YYREEE (reference sequence). The length of the CDR3 is 15 residues. Trimming cost V 3 bases and J 1 base, with 13 bases left between them.

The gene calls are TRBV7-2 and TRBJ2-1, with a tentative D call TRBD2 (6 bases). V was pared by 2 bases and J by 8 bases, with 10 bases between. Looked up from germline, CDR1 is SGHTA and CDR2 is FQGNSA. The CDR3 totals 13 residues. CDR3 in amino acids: CASSLTRLDEQFF. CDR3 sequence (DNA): TGTGCCAGCAGCTTAACTCGACTAGATGAGCAGTTCTTC.

The CDR3 region has the DNA TGTGCCAGCAGCTTAAGTCGTCTTAGCACAGATACGCAGTATTTT. Protein product: CASSLSRLSTDTQYF. The chain couples TRBV7-3 to TRBJ2-3; unclear D gene. The germline V gene encodes CDR1 SGHTA and CDR2 FQGTGA. V lost 1 base to trimming and J lost 0 bases, with 8 bases between them. The CDR3 consists of 15 residues.

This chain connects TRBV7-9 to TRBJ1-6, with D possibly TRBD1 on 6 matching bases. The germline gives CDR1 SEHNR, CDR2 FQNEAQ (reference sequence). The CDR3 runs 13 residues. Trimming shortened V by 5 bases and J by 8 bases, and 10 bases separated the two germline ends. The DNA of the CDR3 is TGTGCCAGCAGCGGCAACAGGGATTCACCCCTCCACTTT. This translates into CASSGNRDSPLHF.

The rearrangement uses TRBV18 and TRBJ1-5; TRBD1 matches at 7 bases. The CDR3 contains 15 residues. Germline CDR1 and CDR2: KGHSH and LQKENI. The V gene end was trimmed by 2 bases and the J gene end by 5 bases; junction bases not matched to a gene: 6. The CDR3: CASSPKTGTDQPQHF. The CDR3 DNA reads TGTGCCAGCTCACCAAAGACAGGGACCGATCAGCCCCAGCATTTT.

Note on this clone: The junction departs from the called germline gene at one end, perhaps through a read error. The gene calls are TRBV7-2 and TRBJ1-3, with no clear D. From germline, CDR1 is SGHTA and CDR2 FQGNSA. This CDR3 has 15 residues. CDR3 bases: TGTGCCAGCAGCTTCCCAGGTAGTTCTGAAAACACCATATATTTT. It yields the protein CASSFPGSSENTIYF.

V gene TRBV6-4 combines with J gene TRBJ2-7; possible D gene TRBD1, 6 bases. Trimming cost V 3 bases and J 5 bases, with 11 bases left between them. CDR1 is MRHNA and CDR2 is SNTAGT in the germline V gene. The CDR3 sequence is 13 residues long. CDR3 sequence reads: CASSDTGNDEQYF. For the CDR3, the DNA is TGTGCCAGCAGTGATACAGGGAACGACGAGCAGTACTTC.

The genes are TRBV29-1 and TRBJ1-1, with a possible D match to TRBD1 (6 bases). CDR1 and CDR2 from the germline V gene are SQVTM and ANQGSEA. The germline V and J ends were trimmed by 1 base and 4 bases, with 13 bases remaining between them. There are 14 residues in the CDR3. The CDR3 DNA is TGCAGCGTTGAAGGAGGGCAGGGGTTCACTGAAGCTTTCTTT. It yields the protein CSVEGGQGFTEAFF. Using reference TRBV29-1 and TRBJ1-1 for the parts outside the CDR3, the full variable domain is SAVISQKPSRDICQRGTSLTIQCQVDSQVTMMFWYRQQPGQSLTLIATANQGSEATYESGFVIDKFPISRPNLTFSTLTVSNMSPEDSSIYLCSVEGGQGFTEAFFGQGTRLTVV.

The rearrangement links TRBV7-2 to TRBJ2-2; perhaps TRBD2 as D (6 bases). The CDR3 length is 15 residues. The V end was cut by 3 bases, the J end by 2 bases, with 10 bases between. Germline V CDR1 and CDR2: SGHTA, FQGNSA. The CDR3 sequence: CASSFNGGNTGELFF. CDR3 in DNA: TGTGCCAGCAGCTTCAACGGGGGTAACACCGGGGAGCTGTTTTTT. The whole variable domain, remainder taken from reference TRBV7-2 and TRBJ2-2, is GAGVSQSPSNKVTEKGKDVELRCDPISGHTALYWYRQSLGQGLEFLIYFQGNSAPDKSGLPSDRFSAERTGGSVSTLTIQRTQQEDSAVYLCASSFNGGNTGELFFGEGSRLTVL.

The CDR3 region is CASGTGGMEPQHF. The CDR3, as DNA: TGTGCCAGTGGGACAGGGGGGATGGAACCCCAGCATTTT. V usage is TRBV2 and J usage is TRBJ1-5; 11 positions match TRBD1. CDR1 is SNHLY, CDR2 FYNNEI, per germline. This CDR3 comprises 13 residues. V lost 9 bases to trimming and J lost 10 bases; unmatched junction nucleotides: 8.

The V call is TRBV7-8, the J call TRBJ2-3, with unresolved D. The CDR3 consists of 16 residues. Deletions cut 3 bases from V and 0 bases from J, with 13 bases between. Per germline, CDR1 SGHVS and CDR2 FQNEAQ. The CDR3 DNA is TGTGCCAGCAGCTTCAACTACGCCTCTAGCACAGATACGCAGTATTTT. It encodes CASSFNYASSTDTQYF.

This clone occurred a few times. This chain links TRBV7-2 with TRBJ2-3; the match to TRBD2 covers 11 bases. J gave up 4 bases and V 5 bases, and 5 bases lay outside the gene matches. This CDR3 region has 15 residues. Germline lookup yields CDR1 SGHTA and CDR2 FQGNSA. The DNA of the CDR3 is TGTGCCAGCAGCCAGCCGACTAGCGGGGCAGATACGCAGTATTTT. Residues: CASSQPTSGADTQYF.

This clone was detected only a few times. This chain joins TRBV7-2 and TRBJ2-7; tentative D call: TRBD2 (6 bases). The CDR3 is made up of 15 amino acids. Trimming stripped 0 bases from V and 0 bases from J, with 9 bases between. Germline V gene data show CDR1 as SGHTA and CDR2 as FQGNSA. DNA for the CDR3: TGTGCCAGCAGCTTAGCGCCGGGAGACTCCTACGAGCAGTACTTC. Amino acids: CASSLAPGDSYEQYF.